This T cell receptor beta chain is drawn from a study of blood T cells in healthy people across ages. Details on this clonotype: Given a much more abundant clone one base away, this may be a read error.

Sample-barcoded 5' priming and a J-beta primer mix drove a second PCR of roughly 6 to 12 cycles. Tags on each cDNA molecule came from a template-switch adaptor with 12 random nucleotides. Each CDR3 protein gets one entry after TCRdb re-called the 5' RACE reads with MiXCR. The sample contains fewer than 900,000 distinct CDR3 sequences, 35% to 45% of which appear only once. The length of the CDR3 is 13 residues. Germline lookup yields CDR1 SGDLS and CDR2 YYNGEE. The receptor was isolated from a woman between 55 and 75 years old in good health. The J gene is TRBJ1-1, the V gene TRBV9; D possibly corresponds to TRBD1 (5 bases). Sequenced material: blood. CDR3 sequence: CASGVDRGSEAFF. The CDR3 nucleotides read TGTGCCAGCGGCGTAGACCGGGGGTCTGAAGCTTTCTTT.